Listed below are T cell receptor beta chains from one sample, sequenced in a study of shared clonotypes between healthy human individuals. Libraries were prepared by immunoSEQ multiplex PCR; TCRdb keeps only in-frame clonotypes and omits some of them. The table records 2 million to 2.5 million clones, just under 95% of them present only once. Sequencing was performed on naive CD4+ T cells from PBMCs. Receptors originate from a man between 18 and 29 years old in good health. Some clones in this sample may be carry-over from other donors' samples. The CDR3 runs from the conserved cysteine through the conserved F or W. D genes are given only for firm matches. Part of the rows lack a size; the others show once, few, many or a class for expanded clones.

size	D	V	J	CDR3	DNA
NA	TRBD1	TRBV7-9	TRBJ2-7	CASLKTSGGEQYF	TGTGCCAGCCTGAAAACTTCAGGGGGAGAGCAGTACTTC
NA	NA	TRBV10-3	TRBJ2-2	CAIRTESSTGELFF	TGTGCCATCAGGACAGAATCGTCCACCGGGGAGCTGTTTTTT
NA	TRBD1	TRBV5-6	TRBJ1-5	CASSLRTGIMGQPQHF	TGTGCCAGCAGCTTGCGGACAGGGATTATGGGTCAGCCCCAGCATTTT
NA	NA	TRBV5-1	TRBJ2-3	CASSLGYPSTDTQYF	TGCGCCAGCAGCTTGGGCTATCCTAGCACAGATACGCAGTATTTT
once	TRBD2	TRBV18	TRBJ2-2	CASSNGLVANTGELFF	TGTGCCAGCTCAAACGGACTAGTCGCGAACACCGGGGAGCTGTTTTTT
few	TRBD2	TRBV19	TRBJ2-2	CARTSGSVGELFF	TGTGCCCGGACTAGCGGGAGCGTCGGGGAGCTGTTTTTT
once	TRBD2	TRBV7-2	TRBJ2-7	CASSPKGLAAYEQYF	TGTGCCAGCAGCCCGAAGGGACTAGCGGCCTACGAGCAGTACTTC
NA	TRBD2	TRBV4-3	TRBJ2-3	CASSQEGGREKRDAPTDTQYF	TGCGCCAGCAGCCAAGAGGGGGGACGGGAGAAGCGGGACGCCCCCACAGATACGCAGTATTTT
NA	NA	TRBV7-9	TRBJ2-7	CASSGPFTGRPNYEQYF	TGTGCCAGCAGCGGACCCTTTACAGGTAGACCCAACTACGAGCAGTACTTC
few	NA	TRBV11-3	TRBJ1-1	CASSIEGNTEAFF	TGTGCCAGCAGCATCGAGGGGAACACTGAAGCTTTCTTT
NA	NA	TRBV13	TRBJ2-7	CASSPRGTSTYEQYF	TGTGCCAGCAGCCCAAGAGGGACTTCTACGTACGAGCAGTACTTC
once	TRBD1	TRBV30	TRBJ1-5	CAWSAFRTGRSSNQPQHF	TGTGCCTGGAGTGCCTTTAGGACAGGGCGTAGCAGCAATCAGCCCCAGCATTTT
NA	TRBD2	TRBV25-1	TRBJ2-1	CASSPTSGRAAYNEQFF	TGTGCCAGCAGCCCGACTAGCGGGAGGGCTGCCTACAATGAGCAGTTCTTC
NA	TRBD2	TRBV5-1	TRBJ2-1	CASSLGLAGAVYNEQFF	TGCGCCAGCAGCCTCGGACTAGCGGGGGCCGTTTACAATGAGCAGTTCTTC
NA	NA	TRBV7-9	TRBJ2-7	CASSLYWGNEQYF	TGTGCCAGCAGCTTATATTGGGGTAACGAGCAGTACTTC
NA	TRBD1	TRBV7-2	TRBJ1-3	CASSSSGTGAISGNTIYF	TGTGCCAGCAGCTCCTCCGGGACAGGGGCTATCTCTGGAAACACCATATATTTT
NA	TRBD1	TRBV7-2	TRBJ1-2	CASSLGQGSNYGYTF	TGTGCCAGCAGCTTAGGACAGGGAAGTAACTATGGCTACACCTTC
NA	NA	TRBV7-2	TRBJ2-7	CASSRMGQNSYEQYF	TGTGCCAGCAGCCGGATGGGACAAAATTCCTACGAGCAGTACTTC
once	NA	TRBV7-9	TRBJ1-4	CASSLRVRTNEKLFF	TGTGCCAGCAGCTTAAGGGTCAGAACTAATGAAAAACTGTTTTTT
NA	NA	TRBV5-1	TRBJ1-1	CASSLVINTEAFF	TGCGCCAGCAGCTTGGTAATAAACACTGAAGCTTTCTTT
NA	TRBD1	TRBV5-1	TRBJ2-5	CASSLILTGGGETQYF	TGCGCCAGCAGCCTTATATTAACAGGGGGCGGCGAGACCCAGTACTTC
NA	NA	TRBV7-2	TRBJ1-1	CASSPQGRTGAEAFF	TGTGCCAGCAGCCCCCAAGGTCGGACCGGCGCTGAAGCTTTCTTT
once	TRBD1	TRBV5-1	TRBJ1-1	CASSSGQGWNTEAFF	TGCGCCAGCAGCTCGGGACAGGGTTGGAACACTGAAGCTTTCTTT
NA	TRBD1	TRBV4-3	TRBJ1-3	CASSTGGESGNTIYF	TGCGCCAGCTCGACAGGGGGTGAATCTGGAAACACCATATATTTT
once	TRBD2	TRBV5-4	TRBJ2-1	CASSLGGAGDEQFF	TGTGCCAGCAGCTTGGGAGGAGCGGGAGATGAGCAGTTCTTC
NA	NA	TRBV5-1	TRBJ1-2	CASSSSGTDLRGGYTF	TGCGCCAGCAGCTCCTCCGGGACGGACCTTAGGGGTGGCTACACCTTC
NA	NA	TRBV7-9	TRBJ1-1	CASSLNADTEAFF	TGTGCCAGCAGCTTAAATGCCGACACTGAAGCTTTCTTT
once	NA	TRBV6-1	TRBJ1-1	CASSVGSMNTEAFF	TGTGCCAGCAGTGTGGGGTCCATGAACACTGAAGCTTTCTTT
NA	NA	TRBV19	TRBJ1-2	CASGDLGYTF	TGTGCCAGCGGTGATCTCGGCTACACCTTC
once	NA	TRBV6-1	TRBJ2-1	CASSEVATYNEQFF	TGTGCCAGCAGTGAAGTGGCAACCTACAATGAGCAGTTCTTC
NA	TRBD1	TRBV27	TRBJ2-6	CASSLDRTGANVLTF	TGTGCCAGCAGTTTGGACAGGACCGGGGCCAACGTCCTGACTTTC
NA	NA	TRBV4-3	TRBJ2-1	CASSQLGNRYNEQFF	TGCGCCAGCAGCCAACTCGGAAACCGCTACAATGAGCAGTTCTTC
NA	NA	TRBV28	TRBJ1-5	CASSLAQGEVQPQHF	TGTGCCAGCAGTTTAGCGCAGGGTGAGGTTCAGCCCCAGCATTTT
NA	NA	TRBV28	TRBJ2-1	CASTARTRGNEQFF	TGTGCCAGCACGGCGAGGACGAGAGGGAATGAGCAGTTCTTC
NA	NA	TRBV29-1	TRBJ1-5	CSGDGPILPKPQHF	TGCAGCGGCGATGGACCGATCCTCCCTAAGCCCCAGCATTTT
NA	TRBD1	TRBV27	TRBJ1-1	CASSRDRANTEAFF	TGTGCCAGCAGCCGGGACAGGGCTAACACTGAAGCTTTCTTT
NA	NA	TRBV18	TRBJ1-5	CASSPLSNQPQHF	TGTGCCAGCTCACCACTTAGCAATCAGCCCCAGCATTTT
NA	NA	TRBV6-1	TRBJ2-2	CASSFQDANTGELFF	TGTGCCAGCAGCTTTCAGGACGCGAACACCGGGGAGCTGTTTTTT
NA	TRBD2	TRBV7-3	TRBJ2-2	CASSSAGGNTGELFF	TGTGCCAGCAGCTCGGCGGGAGGGAACACCGGGGAGCTGTTTTTT
NA	NA	TRBV29-1	TRBJ1-5	CSVGTINQPQHF	TGCAGCGTTGGGACAATCAATCAGCCCCAGCATTTT
NA	NA	TRBV19	TRBJ2-2	CASSRGGLGRTGELFF	TGTGCCAGTAGTAGAGGGGGACTGGGGAGAACCGGGGAGCTGTTTTTT
NA	NA	TRBV28	TRBJ1-1	CASRLSGYTEAFF	TGTGCCAGCAGATTATCAGGCTACACTGAAGCTTTCTTT
NA	TRBD1	TRBV5-4	TRBJ2-7	CASSPGRGRGYEQYF	TGTGCCAGCAGCCCAGGTCGTGGCAGGGGGTACGAGCAGTACTTC
NA	NA	TRBV5-6	TRBJ2-2	CASGKTRIRTGELFF	TGTGCCAGCGGCAAGACTAGAATTCGGACCGGGGAGCTGTTTTTT
NA	TRBD1	TRBV18	TRBJ2-5	CASSPLGQQETQYF	TGTGCCAGCTCACCACTGGGACAGCAAGAGACCCAGTACTTC
NA	NA	TRBV15	TRBJ1-3	CATSRAARTSGNTIYF	TGTGCCACCAGCAGAGCCGCACGGACGTCTGGAAACACCATATATTTT
NA	NA	TRBV5-1	TRBJ1-1	CASSFYMNTEAFF	TGCGCCAGCAGCTTTTACATGAACACTGAAGCTTTCTTT
NA	TRBD1	TRBV7-2	TRBJ2-2	CASSLSGQGSTGELFF	TGTGCCAGCAGCTTATCGGGACAGGGGAGCACCGGGGAGCTGTTTTTT
NA	TRBD1	TRBV7-9	TRBJ2-7	CASSLTGDSSYEQYF	TGTGCCAGCAGCTTAACAGGGGATAGCTCCTACGAGCAGTACTTC
NA	NA	TRBV7-2	TRBJ2-4	CASSFGTRSAKNIQYF	TGTGCCAGCAGCTTCGGGACCCGGTCGGCCAAAAACATTCAGTACTTC